Listed below are T cell receptor beta chains from one sample, sequenced in a study of CD8+ T cells in alopecia areata. Using immunoSEQ multiplex PCR, the repertoire was profiled, and TCRdb retains in-frame clones only, with some absent. The sample includes 200,000 to 250,000 clones, approximately 52% of them seen just once. The material was CD4+ T cells sorted from blood, obtained at week 0. The source of these receptors is a human donor with alopecia areata. Each CDR3 is given with its conserved first and last residue.

v_gene: TRBV30; CDR3aa: CAWNMVRTEAFF
v_gene: TRBV7-9; CDR3aa: CASSLPQDYGYTF
v_gene: TRBV4-2; CDR3aa: CASSPAGTGNTGELFF
v_gene: TRBV5-1; CDR3aa: CASSGVVNTEAFF
v_gene: TRBV28; CDR3aa: CASSPGHLHAAQYF
v_gene: TRBV4-1; CDR3aa: CASSPVGTANYGYTF
v_gene: TRBV4-1; CDR3aa: CASSHFRVDTQYF
v_gene: TRBV2; CDR3aa: CASNPGQASSGANVLTF
v_gene: TRBV9; CDR3aa: CASSVALRTAEQYF
v_gene: TRBV4-1; CDR3aa: CASSQWTAGTDTQYF
v_gene: TRBV5-1; CDR3aa: CASSWPGYGQGRETQYF
v_gene: TRBV4-1; CDR3aa: CASSQATRTNYGYTF
v_gene: TRBV5-1; CDR3aa: CASSLHGGRDTYEQYF
v_gene: TRBV19; CDR3aa: CASDRGSGELFF
v_gene: TRBV29-1; CDR3aa: CSVRDTEAFF